This is a list of T cell receptor beta chains from one sample in a study of graft-versus-host responses after intestinal transplantation. The antigens these receptors bind are not known. Profiling relied on immunoSEQ multiplex PCR, and the TCRdb table lists in-frame clones only, not all of them. The table records some 88,000 clones, about 92% of them present only once. The sequences come from unstimulated CD8+ T cells sorted from spleen or lymph node cells, collected before intestinal transplant. The source is a human donor who received an intestinal transplant. CDR3s include the opening cysteine and the closing phenylalanine or tryptophan. Clone size, where shown, is once, few, many, or a class for clones that have expanded.

v_call: TRBV7-9; clone_size: NA; j_call: TRBJ1-2; cdr3_aa: CASSPDRDYGYTF
v_call: TRBV6-1; clone_size: NA; j_call: TRBJ1-1; cdr3_aa: CASSPGVVTEAFF
v_call: TRBV29-1; clone_size: NA; j_call: TRBJ1-1; cdr3_aa: CSGEQGSEAFF
v_call: TRBV11-2; clone_size: NA; j_call: TRBJ2-2; cdr3_aa: CASSLAQGNTGELFF
v_call: TRBV2; clone_size: NA; j_call: TRBJ2-7; cdr3_aa: CASRNQGGIYEQYF
v_call: TRBV5-1; clone_size: NA; j_call: TRBJ2-3; cdr3_aa: CASSLSPGRGGADTQYF
v_call: TRBV4-1; clone_size: NA; j_call: TRBJ1-3; cdr3_aa: CASSQGVPSGLSGNTIYF
v_call: TRBV9; clone_size: once; j_call: TRBJ2-1; cdr3_aa: CASSSMGAEQFF
v_call: TRBV21-1; clone_size: NA; j_call: TRBJ1-4; cdr3_aa: CASSTPGQPNEKLFF
v_call: TRBV9; clone_size: NA; j_call: TRBJ1-1; cdr3_aa: CASSEGQEGYTEAFF
v_call: TRBV30; clone_size: NA; j_call: TRBJ2-7; cdr3_aa: CAWSGGGEQYF
v_call: TRBV7-2; clone_size: NA; j_call: TRBJ2-4; cdr3_aa: CASSPGGGYIQYF
v_call: TRBV28; clone_size: once; j_call: TRBJ2-7; cdr3_aa: CASSFSGADHYEQYF
v_call: TRBV9; clone_size: NA; j_call: TRBJ2-1; cdr3_aa: CASSAAGGSGGPLNEQFF
v_call: TRBV10-3; clone_size: NA; j_call: TRBJ1-5; cdr3_aa: CAIPRTALLSNQPQHF
v_call: TRBV11-2; clone_size: NA; j_call: TRBJ2-7; cdr3_aa: CASSLEARSGEQYF
v_call: TRBV29-1; clone_size: NA; j_call: TRBJ2-5; cdr3_aa: CSVGSGGKETQYF
v_call: TRBV11-2; clone_size: NA; j_call: TRBJ2-7; cdr3_aa: CASSLAGGSYEQYF
v_call: TRBV27; clone_size: once; j_call: TRBJ1-1; cdr3_aa: CASSPGQWNTEAFF
v_call: TRBV13; clone_size: NA; j_call: TRBJ2-1; cdr3_aa: CASSAPGTSYNEQFF
v_call: TRBV5-1; clone_size: once; j_call: TRBJ2-7; cdr3_aa: CASSFGGAYEQYF
v_call: TRBV5-6; clone_size: NA; j_call: TRBJ2-7; cdr3_aa: CASSLGGYEQYF
v_call: TRBV14; clone_size: NA; j_call: TRBJ2-3; cdr3_aa: CASSQAVTDTQYF
v_call: TRBV27; clone_size: NA; j_call: TRBJ2-1; cdr3_aa: CASSLSGRHNEQFF
v_call: TRBV10-3; clone_size: NA; j_call: TRBJ2-5; cdr3_aa: CAISDPLVAGEETQYF